A selection of T cell receptor beta chains follows, all from one sample in a study of spatial heterogeneity in lung cancer. TCRdb analysed the 5' RACE reads with MiXCR anew, one entry per CDR3 protein. The sample records roughly 8,800 distinct CDR3 sequences, 4.5% being singletons. This specimen consisted of lung tumor tissue, obtained at surgery. These receptor sequences come from a female donor with early-stage non-small cell lung cancer. Each CDR3 is given with its conserved first and last residue. A D gene is named only where the DNA matches it firmly. Size is stated for part of the rows, as once, few or many counts, or as a class when the clone is expanded.

v_gene	abundance	j_gene	d_gene	CDR3aa	CDR3nt
TRBV19	many	TRBJ2-5	TRBD1	CASSLGDRSAETQYF	TGTGCCAGTAGTTTAGGGGACAGGTCTGCGGAGACCCAGTACTTC
TRBV7-8	.	TRBJ2-7	TRBD2	CASSLLAGPYEQYF	TGTGCCAGCAGCTTACTAGCGGGGCCCTACGAGCAGTACTTC
TRBV10-3	many	TRBJ1-2	TRBD1	CAISEIRQGYGYNF	TGTGCCATCAGTGAAATAAGACAGGGCTATGGCTACAACTTC
TRBV29-1	many	TRBJ1-1	.	CSVRQAADTEAFF	TGCAGCGTCCGACAGGCGGCGGACACTGAAGCTTTCTTT
TRBV18	many	TRBJ1-2	TRBD1	CASSRQGLEGYTF	TGTGCCAGCTCACGACAGGGGCTAGAGGGCTACACCTTC
TRBV24-1	medium-sized	TRBJ2-7	.	CATSAGSYEQYF	TGTGCCACCAGTGCAGGGTCCTACGAGCAGTACTTC
TRBV3-1	many	TRBJ1-3	.	CASSHGFGNTIYF	TGTGCCAGCAGCCACGGGTTTGGAAACACCATATATTTT
TRBV2	medium-sized	TRBJ1-2	TRBD1	CASLLGQVDGYTF	TGTGCCAGTTTGCTCGGACAGGTGGATGGCTACACCTTC
TRBV6-6	medium-sized	TRBJ2-1	TRBD2	CASSYVSSGTNEQFF	TGTGCCAGCAGTTACGTCTCTAGCGGGACCAATGAGCAGTTCTTC
TRBV9	many	TRBJ2-7	TRBD2	CASRAGLAETYEQYF	TGTGCCAGCAGAGCCGGACTAGCGGAAACCTACGAGCAGTACTTC
TRBV12-3/TRBV12-4	many	TRBJ1-1	.	CASSLFGGNTEAFF	TGTGCCAGCAGTTTATTTGGGGGGAACACTGAAGCTTTCTTT
TRBV7-9	medium-sized	TRBJ2-1	TRBD2	CASFSGRVSEQFF	TGTGCCAGCTTTAGCGGGAGGGTGTCTGAGCAGTTCTTC
TRBV19	many	TRBJ2-1	TRBD2	CASSSTSGLYNEQFF	TGTGCCAGTAGTTCTACTAGCGGTTTATACAATGAGCAGTTCTTC
TRBV9	many	TRBJ2-3	TRBD1	CASSVQRGRTDTQYF	TGTGCCAGCAGCGTACAGAGGGGGCGCACAGATACGCAGTATTTT
TRBV4-2	many	TRBJ2-7	TRBD2	CASSPRSGRAGYEQYF	TGTGCCAGCAGCCCGCGTAGCGGGAGGGCCGGCTACGAGCAGTACTTC
TRBV2	many	TRBJ2-1	TRBD2	CASSGLAGGHLSNEQFF	TGTGCCAGCAGTGGCCTAGCGGGAGGCCACCTGTCTAATGAGCAGTTCTTC
TRBV14	many	TRBJ2-1	.	CASSQVFGGGGEQFF	TGTGCCAGCAGCCAAGTTTTTGGAGGGGGGGGTGAGCAGTTCTTC
TRBV29-1	many	TRBJ2-7	.	CSVDTGFEQYF	TGCAGCGTTGATACAGGATTCGAGCAGTACTTC
TRBV11-2	many	TRBJ2-5	.	CASSLGETQYF	TGTGCCAGCAGCTTAGGGGAGACCCAGTACTTC
TRBV5-5	many	TRBJ1-1	.	CASSLQFLLFSNTEAFF	TGTGCCAGCAGCTTACAGTTCTTGTTGTTTTCGAACACTGAAGCTTTCTTT
TRBV20-1	many	TRBJ2-7	TRBD2	CSARPSGGGQYF	TGCAGTGCTAGACCAAGCGGGGGGGGGCAGTACTTC
TRBV10-3	many	TRBJ2-2	TRBD2	CAISEISGRATGELFF	TGTGCCATCAGTGAGATTAGCGGGAGGGCTACCGGGGAGCTGTTTTTT
TRBV5-1	.	TRBJ2-3	.	CASSLGDTQYF	TGCGCCAGCAGCTTGGGAGATACGCAGTATTTT
TRBV7-6	.	TRBJ2-5	TRBD1	CASSSGTGYETQYF	TGTGCTAGCAGCTCCGGGACAGGTTATGAGACCCAGTACTTC
TRBV20-1	many	TRBJ2-7	TRBD2	CSAREVAGGLREQYF	TGCAGTGCTAGGGAGGTAGCGGGAGGACTTAGGGAGCAGTACTTC
TRBV5-1	many	TRBJ2-7	.	CASTSPGAHEQYF	TGCGCCAGCACCTCACCAGGGGCCCACGAGCAGTACTTC
TRBV30	many	TRBJ2-1	.	CAWSGGWGSMNEQFF	TGTGCCTGGAGTGGGGGCTGGGGGTCGATGAATGAGCAGTTCTTC
TRBV20-1	few	TRBJ2-5	.	CSARSPEETQYF	TGCAGTGCTAGAAGTCCTGAGGAGACCCAGTACTTC
TRBV4-1	.	TRBJ2-5	.	CASSQDKTSSGTQYF	TGCGCCAGCAGCCAAGACAAGACAAGCTCGGGGACCCAGTACTTC
TRBV4-2	many	TRBJ1-1	.	CASSPTARAENTEAFF	TGTGCCAGCAGCCCAACGGCGAGGGCGGAGAACACTGAAGCTTTCTTT
TRBV28	medium-sized	TRBJ2-3	.	CASRTLAELTDTQYF	TGTGCCAGCAGGACCTTAGCGGAGCTCACAGATACGCAGTATTTT
TRBV27	many	TRBJ2-6	.	CASSLYNREAGANVLTF	TGTGCCAGCAGTTTATATAATAGAGAGGCTGGGGCCAACGTCCTGACTTTC